A selection of T cell receptor beta chains follows, all from one sample in a study of T cells in Graves' hyperthyroidism and ophthalmopathy. TCRdb re-called the multiplex PCR reads through MiXCR, storing one row per CDR3 protein. The sample has some 360,000 distinct CDR3 sequences, approximately 13% seen once. Sequencing was performed on blood. The receptors here all came from a woman aged 60-70 years with Graves' hyperthyroidism. Both conserved end residues are part of each CDR3. A D gene is named only where the DNA matches it firmly. Size values are once, few and many counts, or a class for expanded clones, and some rows have none.

j_gene: TRBJ2-7; abundance: -; v_gene: TRBV5-5; d_gene: -; CDR3nt: TGTGCCAGCAGCCACCAAAGGGGCGACGAGCAGTACTTC; CDR3aa: CASSHQRGDEQYF
j_gene: TRBJ1-1; abundance: few; v_gene: TRBV30; d_gene: -; CDR3nt: TGTGCCTGGAGGGGACCCTACACTGAAGCTTTCTTT; CDR3aa: CAWRGPYTEAFF
j_gene: TRBJ2-7; abundance: many; v_gene: TRBV20-1; d_gene: -; CDR3nt: TGCAGTGCTAGAGATCCCCGGGACGTAGGATCCTACGAGCAGTACTTC; CDR3aa: CSARDPRDVGSYEQYF
j_gene: TRBJ2-7; abundance: -; v_gene: TRBV5-1; d_gene: TRBD1; CDR3nt: TGCGCCAGCAGCCCCCCCGGGACAGGGTACTACGAGCAGTACTTC; CDR3aa: CASSPPGTGYYEQYF
j_gene: TRBJ2-5; abundance: many; v_gene: TRBV20-1; d_gene: -; CDR3nt: TGCAGTGCTAGACGACATGGACAGAACCAAGAGACCCAGTACTTC; CDR3aa: CSARRHGQNQETQYF
j_gene: TRBJ2-1; abundance: many; v_gene: TRBV9; d_gene: TRBD2; CDR3nt: TGTGCCAGCAGCGCAACGTGGACTAGCGGGAGCCACAATGAGCAGTTCTTC; CDR3aa: CASSATWTSGSHNEQFF
j_gene: TRBJ1-2; abundance: few; v_gene: TRBV12-3/TRBV12-4; d_gene: -; CDR3nt: TGTGCCAGCAGTTTTTCCCAGGGCAATGGCTACACCTTC; CDR3aa: CASSFSQGNGYTF
j_gene: TRBJ2-1; abundance: -; v_gene: TRBV29-1; d_gene: TRBD2; CDR3nt: TGCAGCGCCTGGGGTAGCGGGAGCGTGAATGAGCAGTTCTTC; CDR3aa: CSAWGSGSVNEQFF
j_gene: TRBJ2-5; abundance: -; v_gene: TRBV6-1; d_gene: -; CDR3nt: TGTGCCAGCAGTCAAAGTCTAATGGGCGGACAGTACTTC; CDR3aa: CASSQSLMGGQYF
j_gene: TRBJ1-3; abundance: -; v_gene: TRBV15; d_gene: -; CDR3nt: TGTGCCACCAGCAGCGGTCGGGCCATATATTTT; CDR3aa: CATSSGRAIYF
j_gene: TRBJ1-2; abundance: many; v_gene: TRBV4-1; d_gene: -; CDR3nt: TGCGCCAGCAGCCAAGCGGCAGGGTGGGGTGGCTACACCTTC; CDR3aa: CASSQAAGWGGYTF
j_gene: TRBJ1-1; abundance: many; v_gene: TRBV6-6; d_gene: -; CDR3nt: TGTGCCAGCAGTTACGGGGCCGGCCTTAGTGAAGCTTTCTTT; CDR3aa: CASSYGAGLSEAFF
j_gene: TRBJ1-4; abundance: -; v_gene: TRBV6-4; d_gene: TRBD1; CDR3nt: TGTGCCAGCAGTTACCAGGGACAGGGAGCGGATGAAAAACTGTTTTTT; CDR3aa: CASSYQGQGADEKLFF
j_gene: TRBJ2-1; abundance: many; v_gene: TRBV11-2; d_gene: -; CDR3nt: TGTGCCAGCAGCTTAGATAGAGGGGTCACCTACAATGAGCAGTTCTTC; CDR3aa: CASSLDRGVTYNEQFF
j_gene: TRBJ1-2; abundance: many; v_gene: TRBV28; d_gene: -; CDR3nt: TGTGCCAGCAGCTTGGGTAGCTATGGCTACACCTTC; CDR3aa: CASSLGSYGYTF
j_gene: TRBJ2-1; abundance: few; v_gene: TRBV7-9; d_gene: -; CDR3nt: TGTGCCAGCAGCTTCAACCCCATTAGACTATCGGACAATGAGCAGTTCTTC; CDR3aa: CASSFNPIRLSDNEQFF
j_gene: TRBJ1-5; abundance: many; v_gene: TRBV28; d_gene: -; CDR3nt: TGTGCCAGCAGAACAGGGCTGAGCAATCAGCCCCAGCATTTT; CDR3aa: CASRTGLSNQPQHF
j_gene: TRBJ2-5; abundance: many; v_gene: TRBV12-3/TRBV12-4; d_gene: TRBD2; CDR3nt: TGTGCCAGCAGCCGGACTAGCGGGAGGGTCGGAGAGACCCAGTACTTC; CDR3aa: CASSRTSGRVGETQYF
j_gene: TRBJ1-2; abundance: -; v_gene: TRBV19; d_gene: -; CDR3nt: TGTGCCAGTAGTCTCGTCGACAGGAACTATGGCTACACCTTC; CDR3aa: CASSLVDRNYGYTF
j_gene: TRBJ2-2; abundance: -; v_gene: TRBV24-1; d_gene: TRBD2; CDR3nt: TGTGCCACCAGTGATTCTCGACTAGCGGGCACCGGGGAGCTGTTTTTT; CDR3aa: CATSDSRLAGTGELFF
j_gene: TRBJ1-5; abundance: few; v_gene: TRBV28; d_gene: TRBD1; CDR3nt: TGTGCCAGCAGGGGTACCGGGACAGGGGGAAAGAATCAGCCCCAGCATTTT; CDR3aa: CASRGTGTGGKNQPQHF
j_gene: TRBJ2-1; abundance: many; v_gene: TRBV5-1; d_gene: TRBD2; CDR3nt: TGCGCCAGCAGAAGGACTAGCGGGACCCCAGAGCAGTTCTTC; CDR3aa: CASRRTSGTPEQFF
j_gene: TRBJ2-6; abundance: many; v_gene: TRBV11-3; d_gene: TRBD1; CDR3nt: TGTGCCAGCAGCTCCCACAGGGGGCCAAGCTCTGGGGCCAACGTCCTGACTTTC; CDR3aa: CASSSHRGPSSGANVLTF
j_gene: TRBJ2-7; abundance: many; v_gene: TRBV11-2; d_gene: TRBD2; CDR3nt: TGTGCCAGCAGCGCCCTAGCGGGAGGGCTAGGCGAGCAGTACTTC; CDR3aa: CASSALAGGLGEQYF
j_gene: TRBJ2-7; abundance: many; v_gene: TRBV28; d_gene: -; CDR3nt: TGTGCCAGCAACGCCCCCGGGAGCTCCTACGAGCAGTACTTC; CDR3aa: CASNAPGSSYEQYF
j_gene: TRBJ1-3; abundance: few; v_gene: TRBV7-2; d_gene: -; CDR3nt: TGTGCCAGCAGCTCGCCAATGTACAGGGCCGGTGGAAACACCATATATTTT; CDR3aa: CASSSPMYRAGGNTIYF
j_gene: TRBJ2-2; abundance: many; v_gene: TRBV27; d_gene: TRBD2; CDR3nt: TGTGCCAGCAGTTTCCGCGGGACTAGCGTGTCCGGGGAGCTGTTTTTT; CDR3aa: CASSFRGTSVSGELFF
j_gene: TRBJ2-2; abundance: many; v_gene: TRBV7-9; d_gene: -; CDR3nt: TGTGCCAGCAGCTTAGCGATAACCGGGGAGCTGTTTTTT; CDR3aa: CASSLAITGELFF
j_gene: TRBJ1-1; abundance: -; v_gene: TRBV7-9; d_gene: -; CDR3nt: TGTGCCAGCAGCTTAGACCAGGTGCGTGGCACTGAAGCTTTCTTT; CDR3aa: CASSLDQVRGTEAFF
j_gene: TRBJ2-7; abundance: few; v_gene: TRBV2; d_gene: -; CDR3nt: TGTGCCAGCAGGGCTAGCCGCTACGAGCAATACTTC; CDR3aa: CASRASRYEQYF
j_gene: TRBJ2-5; abundance: few; v_gene: TRBV24-1; d_gene: -; CDR3nt: TGTGCCACCGGGGAAAGTCCCCAAGAGACCCAGTACTTC; CDR3aa: CATGESPQETQYF
j_gene: TRBJ1-6; abundance: many; v_gene: TRBV30; d_gene: TRBD1; CDR3nt: TGTGCCTGGAGTGGAGCCCGGACAGGGGAAAATTCACCCCTCCACTTT; CDR3aa: CAWSGARTGENSPLHF
j_gene: TRBJ1-4; abundance: many; v_gene: TRBV19; d_gene: -; CDR3nt: TGTGCCAGTAGTATAGGGTTAGGAGCGACTGGAAAACTGTTTTTT; CDR3aa: CASSIGLGATGKLFF
j_gene: TRBJ2-7; abundance: many; v_gene: TRBV6-1; d_gene: TRBD1; CDR3nt: TGTGCCAGCACCTCCCGGGACAGGGGCTACGAGCAGTACTTC; CDR3aa: CASTSRDRGYEQYF
j_gene: TRBJ2-5; abundance: many; v_gene: TRBV15; d_gene: -; CDR3nt: TGTGCCACCAGCTCGGGGCTCAAAGAGACCCAGTACTTC; CDR3aa: CATSSGLKETQYF
j_gene: TRBJ2-1; abundance: many; v_gene: TRBV12-5; d_gene: -; CDR3nt: TGTGCTAGTGGTGGGCCCGGGACTCACGGGAATGAGCAGTTCTTC; CDR3aa: CASGGPGTHGNEQFF
j_gene: TRBJ2-2; abundance: -; v_gene: TRBV27; d_gene: -; CDR3nt: TGTGTCAGCAGTTTATCCCTCACCGGGGAGCTGTTTTTT; CDR3aa: CVSSLSLTGELFF
j_gene: TRBJ2-1; abundance: many; v_gene: TRBV30; d_gene: -; CDR3nt: TGTGCCTGGAAACGAGCGAACAATGAGCAGTTCTTC; CDR3aa: CAWKRANNEQFF
j_gene: TRBJ2-1; abundance: many; v_gene: TRBV3-1; d_gene: -; CDR3nt: TGTGCCAGCAGCCAAGTTAGGACAGTTGACAATGAGCAGTTCTTC; CDR3aa: CASSQVRTVDNEQFF
j_gene: TRBJ2-1; abundance: -; v_gene: TRBV3-1; d_gene: TRBD1; CDR3nt: TGTGCCAGCAGCCAACCGGGACAGGGGGCGTCCTGGCAGTTCTTC; CDR3aa: CASSQPGQGASWQFF
j_gene: TRBJ2-3; abundance: many; v_gene: TRBV27; d_gene: TRBD2; CDR3nt: TGTGCCAGCAGTTGGACGGGACGCGGGGGAGATACGCAGTATTTT; CDR3aa: CASSWTGRGGDTQYF
j_gene: TRBJ2-5; abundance: many; v_gene: TRBV6-1; d_gene: TRBD2; CDR3nt: TGTGCCAGCACTCCCCCCGGGGCAGCCCTAGCGGGAGCGGAGACCCAGTACTTC; CDR3aa: CASTPPGAALAGAETQYF
j_gene: TRBJ2-1; abundance: many; v_gene: TRBV20-1; d_gene: -; CDR3nt: TGCAGTGCGAACTGGGGCAATGAGCAGTTCTTC; CDR3aa: CSANWGNEQFF
j_gene: TRBJ1-1; abundance: few; v_gene: TRBV19; d_gene: TRBD1; CDR3nt: TGTGCCAGTAGCGAGACAGGGGCGAGCACTGAAGCTTTCTTT; CDR3aa: CASSETGASTEAFF
j_gene: TRBJ1-2; abundance: many; v_gene: TRBV11-2; d_gene: TRBD1; CDR3nt: TGTGCCAGCAGGCGTTTATCCGCCGGGACAGGGAACTATGGCTACACCTTC; CDR3aa: CASRRLSAGTGNYGYTF
j_gene: TRBJ1-2; abundance: many; v_gene: TRBV19; d_gene: TRBD1; CDR3nt: TGTGCCAGTAGTATGGGGCTCCGGGACAGAGTCTATGGCTACACCTTC; CDR3aa: CASSMGLRDRVYGYTF
j_gene: TRBJ1-6; abundance: few; v_gene: TRBV6-5; d_gene: -; CDR3nt: TGTGCCAGCAGTTACTCGACAGTAAACTATAATTCACCCCTCCACTTT; CDR3aa: CASSYSTVNYNSPLHF
j_gene: TRBJ2-3; abundance: -; v_gene: TRBV12-3/TRBV12-4; d_gene: -; CDR3nt: TGTGCCAGCAGTTTATCAGTTGGGGGATGGGGCACAGATACGCAGTATTTT; CDR3aa: CASSLSVGGWGTDTQYF
j_gene: TRBJ2-1; abundance: -; v_gene: TRBV20-1; d_gene: -; CDR3nt: TGCAGTGCTACAACCCTAGGATTCCCCGGGGGTGAGCAGTTCTTC; CDR3aa: CSATTLGFPGGEQFF
j_gene: TRBJ2-3; abundance: many; v_gene: TRBV20-1; d_gene: -; CDR3nt: TGCAGTGCTAGAGGAGGACGGGAAGGCTCAGATACGCAGTATTTT; CDR3aa: CSARGGREGSDTQYF
j_gene: TRBJ2-7; abundance: many; v_gene: TRBV7-6; d_gene: -; CDR3nt: TGTGCCAGCAGCCACATATATCAGAATGACGAGCAGTACTTC; CDR3aa: CASSHIYQNDEQYF
j_gene: TRBJ1-2; abundance: many; v_gene: TRBV11-3; d_gene: -; CDR3nt: TGTGCCAGCAGCCCGGGACCCAAATATGGCTACACCTTC; CDR3aa: CASSPGPKYGYTF
j_gene: TRBJ1-5; abundance: many; v_gene: TRBV7-9; d_gene: TRBD1; CDR3nt: TGTGCCAGCAGCTCGACAGGGGATTATCAGCCCCAGCATTTT; CDR3aa: CASSSTGDYQPQHF